Each of the 17 T cell receptor beta chains below was sequenced from the same sample in a study of CD8 T cells in Susac syndrome. RNA amounts of roughly 0.45 to 1 ug underwent reverse transcription with random hexamers. TCRdb ran MiXCR on the immunoSEQ multiplex PCR reads and lists one entry per CDR3 protein. The top ten clones hold 0.087% of a sample with under 200,000 distinct CDR3 sequences, more than 85% of them seen once. Source material: CD4+ T cells from PBMCs. These receptors were collected from a human donor with Susac syndrome.

The DNA of the CDR3 is TGTGCCAGCAATGGAAAGGGACTAGCGGGAACGTCCTACGAGCAGTACTTC. Amino acid sequence: CASNGKGLAGTSYEQYF. V is TRBV21-1 and J is TRBJ2-7; the table names TRBD2, a call not compared with the DNA. TRBV21-1 is a recognized pseudogene. The CDR3 runs 17 residues.

V and J are TRBV15 and TRBJ2-2; 7 bases match TRBD1. Trimming cost V 0 bases and J 6 bases; bases outside gene matches: 7. The germline V gene has CDR1 LNHNV and CDR2 YYDKDF (reference sequence). This CDR3 spans 16 amino acids. CDR3: CATSRDLTGSSGELFF. CDR3 sequence (DNA): TGTGCCACCAGCAGAGATCTGACAGGGTCGTCCGGGGAGCTGTTTTTT.

This clonotype occurred once. The CDR3 spells CASSIFDGANEKLFF. For the CDR3, the DNA is TGTGCCAGTAGTATTTTTGACGGTGCTAATGAAAAACTGTTTTTT. The chain couples TRBV19 to TRBJ1-4; D unresolved. V lost 3 bases, J lost 3 bases, and 11 bases lay in between. There are 15 residues in the CDR3. Germline CDR1 LNHDA, CDR2 SQIVND (reference sequence).

The rearrangement joins TRBV6-1 to TRBJ2-7; 7 bases line up with TRBD1. The CDR3 contains 13 residues. J lost 2 bases, V lost 6 bases, and 4 bases had no gene match. Germline lookup yields CDR1 MNHNS and CDR2 SASEGT. The CDR3 nucleotides are TGTGCCAGCAGGGGGACAGAGCCCTACGAGCAGTACTTC. Its protein is CASRGTEPYEQYF.

The V call is TRBV5-5, the J call TRBJ2-7; the match to TRBD2 covers 7 bases. From germline, CDR1 is SGHKS and CDR2 YYEKEE (reference sequence). The V gene end was trimmed by 0 bases and the J gene end by 0 bases; junction bases not matched to a gene: 3. The CDR3 is made up of 15 amino acids. The CDR3 protein is CASSLGRGDSYEQYF. CDR3 nucleotide sequence: TGTGCCAGCAGCTTGGGCCGGGGGGACTCCTACGAGCAGTACTTC. The complete variable domain, with remaining parts taken from reference TRBV5-5 and TRBJ2-7, reads DAGVTQSPTHLIKTRGQQVTLRCSPISGHKSVSWYQQVLGQGPQFIFQYYEKEERGRGNFPDRFSARQFPNYSSELNVNALLLGDSALYLCASSLGRGDSYEQYFGPGTRLTVT.

This chain connects TRBV3-1 to TRBJ2-1, with 12 bases identical to TRBD2. CDR3 size: 17 residues. From germline, CDR1 is LGHDT and CDR2 YNNKEL (reference sequence). The ends lost 4 bases at V and 8 bases at J; junction bases unmatched: 12. The CDR3 DNA follows: TGTGCCAGCAGCCCCCGACCTACTAGCGGGGGGAGGGATGAGCAGTTCTTC. This codes for CASSPRPTSGGRDEQFF.

This chain joins TRBV6-1 and TRBJ2-5, with 7 bases that match TRBD1. The V gene's germline CDR1 is MNHNS and CDR2 SASEGT. The CDR3 runs 13 residues. The V segment lost 5 bases and the J segment 3 bases; nucleotides outside the gene matches: 3. This CDR3 reads CASSSGQKETQYF. In DNA form, the CDR3 reads TGTGCCAGCAGTTCGGGACAGAAAGAGACCCAGTACTTC.

This clonotype was recorded once. This sequence joins TRBV7-3 and TRBJ2-2; TRBD2 matches 10 bases. The V gene end was trimmed by 2 bases and the J gene end by 4 bases; junction bases not matched to a gene: 4. CDR1 and CDR2 (germline): SGHTA, FQGTGA. The CDR3 spans 16 residues. Written as DNA, the CDR3 is TGTGCCAGCAGCTTACCGGGACTAGCGCGCACCGGGGAGCTGTTTTTT. Encoded protein: CASSLPGLARTGELFF.

V gene TRBV5-1 combines with J gene TRBJ2-5, with a weak D call TRBD2 (6 bases). Per the germline V gene, CDR1 is SGHRS and CDR2 is YFSETQ. The V end lost 0 bases, the J end lost 7 bases, and 16 bases lay between the germline ends. The CDR3 has 15 amino acids. For the CDR3, the DNA is TGCGCCAGCAGCTTGGTCGGGACTCAAATCCCGACCCAGTACTTC. This gives the protein CASSLVGTQIPTQYF.

The chain joins TRBV5-1 to TRBJ1-4, with D tentatively TRBD1 (5 bases). Trimming pared 2 bases from V and 5 bases from J, leaving 13 bases between. The CDR3 contains 15 residues. Germline V lookup: CDR1 SGHRS, CDR2 YFSETQ. CDR3 sequence reads: CASSFRAVENEKLFF. The CDR3 coding sequence is TGCGCCAGCAGCTTCAGGGCGGTGGAAAATGAAAAACTGTTTTTT.

This chain links TRBV20-1 with TRBJ1-1; D possibly corresponds to TRBD1 (6 bases). The germline V gene encodes CDR1 DFQATT and CDR2 SNEGSKA (reference sequence). This CDR3 has 15 amino acids. Trimming took 3 bases from V and 1 from J, leaving 15 bases between them. CDR3 DNA: TGCAGTGCTAGTGGGTCGGGGGCTGCGAACACTGAAGCTTTCTTT. It is translated as CSASGSGAANTEAFF.

The chain carries TRBV7-9 and TRBJ1-1; D call uncertain. Germline CDR1 SEHNR, CDR2 FQNEAQ (reference sequence). With 3 bases removed from V and 3 bases from J, the gap between germline ends came to 8 bases. This CDR3 contains 13 residues. CDR3 region: CASSFSQDTEAFF. The CDR3 DNA is TGTGCCAGCAGCTTTAGCCAGGACACTGAAGCTTTCTTT.

The chain links TRBV9 to TRBJ1-1; 7 bases line up with TRBD1. The V gene end was trimmed by 7 bases and the J gene end by 3 bases; junction bases not matched to a gene: 6. This CDR3 is built from 13 residues. Per germline, CDR1 SGDLS and CDR2 YYNGEE. CDR3 sequence reads: CASARQGDTEAFF. CDR3 DNA: TGTGCCAGCGCAAGACAGGGAGACACTGAAGCTTTCTTT. Complete variable domain (other parts from reference TRBV9 and TRBJ1-1): DSGVTQTPKHLITATGQRVTLRCSPRSGDLSVYWYQQSLDQGLQFLIQYYNGEERAKGNILERFSAQQFPDLHSELNLSSLELGDSALYFCASARQGDTEAFFGQGTRLTVV.

The rearrangement uses TRBV27 and TRBJ2-2; tentatively, D is TRBD1 (6 bases). The V end was cut by 4 bases, the J end by 4 bases, with 19 bases between. The CDR3 is made up of 17 amino acids. Germline V gene sequence: CDR1 MNHEY, CDR2 SMNVEV (reference sequence). CDR3 DNA sequence: TGTGCCAGCAGTTCCCCCCGCAGGGGTGCTCTCACCGGGGAGCTGTTTTTT. It encodes CASSSPRRGALTGELFF.

The chain uses TRBV20-1 and TRBJ2-3; D not certain. The germline CDR1 and CDR2 sequences are DFQATT and SNEGSKA (reference sequence). Deletions cut 4 bases from V and 2 bases from J, with 16 bases between. CDR3 length: 15 amino acids. The CDR3 region is CSAIFWQTNTDTQYF. CDR3 nucleotides: TGCAGTGCTATATTCTGGCAGACAAACACAGATACGCAGTATTTT.

The chain recombines TRBV3-1 with TRBJ1-2; 8 positions match TRBD1. The CDR3 is 14 amino acids. The V segment lost 4 bases and the J segment 5 bases; nucleotides outside the gene matches: 6. Germline values: CDR1 LGHDT, CDR2 YNNKEL (reference sequence). The CDR3 nucleotides read TGTGCCAGCAGCCGCGGACAGGGAGGTTATGGCTACACCTTC. Its translation: CASSRGQGGYGYTF. The whole variable domain, remainder taken from reference TRBV3-1 and TRBJ1-2, is DTAVSQTPKYLVTQMGNDKSIKCEQNLGHDTMYWYKQDSKKFLKIMFSYNNKELIINETVPNRFSPKSPDKAHLNLHINSLELGDSAVYFCASSRGQGGYGYTFGSGTRLTVV.

The chain recombines TRBV6-4 with TRBJ1-1; the D gene is possibly TRBD1 (6 bases). Germline lookup yields CDR1 MRHNA and CDR2 SNTAGT. The CDR3 consists of 17 residues. V shed 0 bases and J shed 3 bases, with 17 bases lying between them. The CDR3 loop reads CASSDSNRVLEHTEAFF. DNA of the CDR3: TGTGCCAGCAGTGACTCGAACAGGGTACTAGAGCACACTGAAGCTTTCTTT.